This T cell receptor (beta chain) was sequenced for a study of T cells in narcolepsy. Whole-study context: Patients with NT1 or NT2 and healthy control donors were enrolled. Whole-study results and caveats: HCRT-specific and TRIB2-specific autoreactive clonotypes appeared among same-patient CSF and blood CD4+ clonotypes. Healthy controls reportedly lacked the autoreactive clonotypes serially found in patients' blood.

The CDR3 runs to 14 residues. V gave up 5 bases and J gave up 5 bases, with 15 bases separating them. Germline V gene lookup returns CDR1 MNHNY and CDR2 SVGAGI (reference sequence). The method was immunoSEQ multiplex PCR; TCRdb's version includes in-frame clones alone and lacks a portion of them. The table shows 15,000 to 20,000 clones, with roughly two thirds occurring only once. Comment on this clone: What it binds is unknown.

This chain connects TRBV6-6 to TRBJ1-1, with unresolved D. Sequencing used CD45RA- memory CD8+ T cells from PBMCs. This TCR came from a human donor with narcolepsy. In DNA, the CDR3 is TGTGCCAGCAGTCCTCGAGGAGGGATGACTGAAGCTTTCTTT. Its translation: CASSPRGGMTEAFF.